Each of the 23 T cell receptor beta chains below was sequenced from the same sample in a study of technical replicates of blood from four donors. The protocol was immunoSEQ multiplex PCR, while the TCRdb copy is restricted to in-frame clones and leaves out a portion. The sample has approximately 82,000 clones, 91% seen once. Sequencing used T cells isolated from PBMCs. The receptors here all came from a human donor in good health. Some clones in this sample may be carry-over from other donors' samples.

This clone occurred once. This chain connects TRBV5-6 to TRBJ2-2; possible D gene TRBD2, 6 bases. The CDR3 is made up of 15 amino acids. CDR1 is SGHDT, CDR2 YYEEEE, per germline. The V and J ends lost 0 bases and 5 bases respectively, with 11 bases between them. CDR3 bases: TGTGCCAGCAGCTTGGTCGGTGCGGGGACCGGGGAGCTGTTTTTT. It translates to CASSLVGAGTGELFF.

The count of this clone is one. This chain uses TRBV4-2 with TRBJ2-3, with a weak D call TRBD2 (5 bases). Trimming cost V 2 bases and J 2 bases, with 11 bases left between them. The CDR3 covers 15 residues. Germline V gene sequence: CDR1 LGHNA, CDR2 YNFKEQ. This chain's CDR3 is CASSQQAALTDTQYF. The CDR3 region has the DNA TGTGCCAGCAGCCAACAAGCGGCGCTCACAGATACGCAGTATTTT.

The chain has TRBV10-3 and TRBJ2-7; 8 bases agree with TRBD2. This CDR3 contains 15 residues. V trimming: 6 bases; J trimming: 3 bases; junction bases outside the gene matches: 10. CDR1 and CDR2 from the germline V gene are ENHRY and SYGVKD. The CDR3 DNA is TGTGCCATCAGCGACACCGGGACTAGAGTCTACGAGCAGTACTTC. It encodes CAISDTGTRVYEQYF.

V gene TRBV7-9 combines with J gene TRBJ2-7; maybe TRBD2 (5 bases). V was clipped by 1 base and J by 4 bases, with 5 bases between them. The CDR3 extends over 12 amino acids. Per germline, CDR1 SEHNR and CDR2 FQNEAQ (reference sequence). The CDR3 loop is CASSLVAYEQYF. CDR3 nucleotide sequence: TGTGCCAGCAGCTTAGTAGCGTACGAGCAGTACTTC.

The chain links TRBV30 to TRBJ1-2, with a possible D match to TRBD1 (5 bases). With 2 bases removed from V and 4 bases from J, the gap between germline ends came to 11 bases. The CDR3 is made up of 13 amino acids. Germline CDR1 GTSNPN, CDR2 SVGIG (reference sequence). The CDR3 DNA sequence: TGTGCCTGGAGTATTAATAGGGGCTATGGCTACACCTTC. Amino acid sequence: CAWSINRGYGYTF.

V gene TRBV4-3 combines with J gene TRBJ2-6, with unresolved D. Between the trimmed V and J ends, which lost 3 bases and 1 base, there was a span of 13 bases. Germline assignment: CDR1 LGHNA and CDR2 YSLEER. This CDR3 region has 17 residues. The CDR3 region has the DNA TGCGCCAGCAGCCACCAGATTCAGGATTCTGGGGCCAACGTCCTGACTTTC. It codes for CASSHQIQDSGANVLTF.

The chain employs TRBV15 and TRBJ2-5, with unresolved D. The V end lost 0 bases, the J end lost 2 bases, and 10 bases lay between the germline ends. This CDR3 comprises 15 residues. The germline V gene encodes CDR1 LNHNV and CDR2 YYDKDF (reference sequence). The DNA of the CDR3 is TGTGCCACCAGCAGAGATCTCGGTAATCAAGAGACCCAGTACTTC. Translation gives CATSRDLGNQETQYF. The entire variable domain, with the rest obtained from reference TRBV15 and TRBJ2-5, is as follows: DAMVIQNPRYQVTQFGKPVTLSCSQTLNHNVMYWYQQKSSQAPKLLFHYYDKDFNNEADTPDNFQSRRPNTSFCFLDIRSPGLGDTAMYLCATSRDLGNQETQYFGPGTRLLVL.

This chain connects TRBV7-9 to TRBJ2-7, with TRBD1 matching 8 bases. The CDR3 is 16 residues long. Germline V gene sequence: CDR1 SEHNR, CDR2 FQNEAQ (reference sequence). J was trimmed by 0 bases and V by 5 bases; bases with no gene match: 9. Written as DNA, the CDR3 is TGTGCCAGCAGCCCCGGACAGGGTACCCTCTCCTACGAGCAGTACTTC. This sequence encodes CASSPGQGTLSYEQYF.

The CDR3 region is CAWAPLGDIQYF. The CDR3 region has the DNA TGTGCCTGGGCCCCGCTCGGGGACATTCAGTACTTC. V and J are TRBV30 and TRBJ2-4; possibly TRBD2 for D (5 bases). This CDR3 contains 12 residues. The germline V gene has CDR1 GTSNPN and CDR2 SVGIG (reference sequence). The V end was cut by 5 bases, the J end by 8 bases, with 13 bases between.

The genes are TRBV4-3 and TRBJ1-2, with a weak D call TRBD1 (5 bases). The CDR3 consists of 14 residues. Looked up from germline, CDR1 is LGHNA and CDR2 is YSLEER. V was pared by 0 bases and J by 4 bases, with 9 bases between. The CDR3 loop reads CASSQDKQVYGYTF. CDR3 coding DNA: TGCGCCAGCAGCCAAGATAAACAGGTCTATGGCTACACCTTC.

V is TRBV5-4 and J is TRBJ2-7, with a tentative D call TRBD2 (6 bases). V was pared by 3 bases and J by 0 bases, with 13 bases between. The CDR3 has 15 amino acids. Germline V gene sequence: CDR1 SGHNT, CDR2 YYREEE (reference sequence). The CDR3 DNA follows: TGTGCCAGCAGCTGGAGGGGCGAAAGCTCCTACGAGCAGTACTTC. As protein: CASSWRGESSYEQYF.

A few counts support this clone. The gene calls are TRBV18 and TRBJ1-1; TRBD1 agrees at 8 bases. Unmatched junction bases numbered 7, after V lost 6 bases and J lost 1 base. The CDR3 length is 15 residues. CDR1 and CDR2 (germline): KGHSH, LQKENI. The CDR3 DNA reads TGTGCCAGCTCGCGTCCCGGGACAGGGAACACTGAAGCTTTCTTT. This encodes CASSRPGTGNTEAFF.

A remark on this clone: Germline is not matched at one junction end, which may reflect a read error. The chain links TRBV2 to TRBJ2-5; 16 nucleotides agree with TRBD2. The CDR3 length is 16 residues. In germline, CDR1 is SNHLY, CDR2 FYNNEI. DNA of the CDR3: TGTGCCAGCAGGGGACTAGCGGGAGGGAACCAGGAGACCCAGTACTTC. This sequence encodes CASRGLAGGNQETQYF.

The chain couples TRBV2 to TRBJ1-2; D ambiguous. V was clipped by 4 bases and J by 4 bases, with 10 bases between them. There are 13 residues in the CDR3. Germline V gives CDR1 SNHLY, CDR2 FYNNEI. DNA of the CDR3: TGTGCCAGCAGTGCACAGTCATTCTATGGCTACACCTTC. Protein sequence: CASSAQSFYGYTF.

This clone came up a few times. J is TRBJ1-2 and V is TRBV11-2, with 7 bases that match TRBD1. CDR3 length: 15 residues. The J segment lost 6 bases and the V segment lost 5 bases, leaving 12 bases of the junction unmatched. Germline assignment: CDR1 SGHAT and CDR2 FQNNGV. The CDR3 DNA reads as TGTGCCAGCAGCCGAACACAGGGGCCTCCACATGGCTACACCTTC. Translating gives CASSRTQGPPHGYTF.

V is TRBV14 and J is TRBJ2-1; 9 bases match TRBD2. With V trimmed by 6 bases and J by 6 bases, 9 bases remained unmatched. Germline V gene sequence: CDR1 SGHDN, CDR2 FVKESK. The CDR3 runs to 15 residues. The CDR3 nucleotides are TGTGCCAGCAGTCCCTATGCGGGAGGGCGCAATGAGCAGTTCTTC. Protein product: CASSPYAGGRNEQFF.

This sequence joins TRBV4-3 and TRBJ2-6, with 13 bases matching TRBD2. This CDR3 comprises 17 residues. Germline CDR1 reads LGHNA; CDR2 reads YSLEER. Trimming removed 4 bases from V and 3 bases from J; junction bases left unmatched: 3. CDR3 nucleotide sequence: TGCGCCAGCAGCCGACTAGCGGGAGGCCTTGGGGCCAACGTCCTGACTTTC. The encoded protein is CASSRLAGGLGANVLTF.

V and J are TRBV2 and TRBJ2-3; 10 bases agree with TRBD2. This CDR3 region has 16 residues. Per germline, CDR1 SNHLY and CDR2 FYNNEI. The trim removed 6 bases at V and 0 bases at J, leaving 6 bases unmatched. The CDR3 reads CASRPLAGISTDTQYF. CDR3 in DNA: TGTGCCAGCAGACCACTAGCGGGGATAAGCACAGATACGCAGTATTTT.

The rearrangement uses TRBV7-9 and TRBJ2-2, with a weak D call TRBD1 (6 bases). Germline-derived CDR1 and CDR2 are SEHNR and FQNEAQ (reference sequence). The CDR3 is 15 amino acids. V was trimmed by 2 bases and J by 4 bases, leaving 11 bases between them. CDR3 coding DNA: TGTGCCAGCAGCTTATGGACAGTCAGCACCGGGGAGCTGTTTTTT. This translates into CASSLWTVSTGELFF.

The chain couples TRBV6-5 to TRBJ1-2, with 8 bases aligning to TRBD1. The CDR3 length is 15 residues. Germline V gene sequence: CDR1 MNHEY, CDR2 SVGAGI. V lost 0 bases and J lost 3; bases outside the gene matches: 3. The CDR3 DNA is TGTGCCAGCAGTTACTCGGTGACAGGGGACTATGGCTACACCTTC. Encoded protein: CASSYSVTGDYGYTF.

The chain couples TRBV5-4 to TRBJ2-7, with D possibly matching TRBD1 (6 bases). V was shortened by 2 bases and J by 5 bases, with 8 bases between the two germline ends. The CDR3 is made up of 12 amino acids. Per the germline V gene, CDR1 is SGHNT and CDR2 is YYREEE (reference sequence). CDR3 in amino acids: CASSFTGNEQYF. In nucleotides, the CDR3 is TGTGCCAGCAGCTTTACAGGGAACGAGCAGTACTTC.

Only one count was recorded for this clone. This rearrangement joins TRBV15 to TRBJ1-1; the D gene is possibly TRBD1 (5 bases). Trimming left V 0 bases short and J 2 bases short, with 16 bases between. The CDR3 extends over 17 amino acids. Germline V gene data show CDR1 as LNHNV and CDR2 as YYDKDF (reference sequence). The CDR3 DNA is TGTGCCACCAGCAGAGAGTCAGGCGCAGGGCTAAACACTGAAGCTTTCTTT. This sequence encodes CATSRESGAGLNTEAFF. The full variable domain, with the rest looked up from reference TRBV15 and TRBJ1-1, is DAMVIQNPRYQVTQFGKPVTLSCSQTLNHNVMYWYQQKSSQAPKLLFHYYDKDFNNEADTPDNFQSRRPNTSFCFLDIRSPGLGDTAMYLCATSRESGAGLNTEAFFGQGTRLTVV.

The chain uses TRBV21-1 and TRBJ2-5; TRBD2, the D gene given by the table, was not confirmed from the DNA. TRBV21-1 is labeled a pseudogene. The CDR3 runs to 14 residues. The CDR3 DNA reads TGTGCCACCCTCGGAGGGGCCGATAAAGAGACCCAGTACTTC. It is translated as CATLGGADKETQYF.